One sample yielded the 11 T cell receptor beta chains listed below, sequenced in a study of monozygotic twins with inflammatory bowel disease. TCRdb reworked the 5' RACE reads into one entry per CDR3 protein, no DNA. There are about 160,000 distinct CDR3 sequences in the sample, with 2.8% held by the top ten. Material for sequencing was blood. The receptor source for this set is a human donor with ulcerative colitis or Crohn's disease, or a healthy co-twin of an affected twin (not recorded which).

J is TRBJ2-1 and V is TRBV4-1. CDR3 length: 12 amino acids. Germline V gives CDR1 MGHRA, CDR2 YSYEKL. The CDR3 sequence: CASSHPSNEQFF.

The CDR3: CASSTSSYNEQFF. The J gene is TRBJ2-1, the V gene TRBV6-5. Looked up from germline, CDR1 is MNHEY and CDR2 is SVGAGI. This CDR3 spans 13 amino acids.

The chain carries TRBV29-1 and TRBJ1-2; TCRdb names TRBD1, which stays unverified in the absence of DNA. The CDR3 sequence is 14 residues long. Germline assignment: CDR1 SQVTM and CDR2 ANQGSEA. The CDR3 spells CSVEVPGQYYGYTF.

The chain links TRBV20-1 to TRBJ2-1. Germline CDR1 DFQATT, CDR2 SNEGSKA (reference sequence). This CDR3 has 16 amino acids. CDR3 in amino acids: CSAQPRTRGHDNEQFF.

CDR3 sequence reads: CASSHLGLAGGETQYF. The V gene is TRBV3-1, the J gene TRBJ2-5; absent DNA, TCRdb's TRBD2 call cannot be checked. The CDR3 runs to 16 residues. The germline gives CDR1 LGHDT, CDR2 YNNKEL (reference sequence).

Here the CDR3 reads CSVEERGRPSGYTF. The chain is built from TRBV29-1 and TRBJ1-2. Germline-derived CDR1 and CDR2 are SQVTM and ANQGSEA. The CDR3 sequence is 14 residues long.

This sequence joins TRBV12-3 or TRBV12-4 and TRBJ1-2. The CDR3 is made up of 12 amino acids. CDR3 amino acids: CASSLGFYGYTF.

V usage is TRBV12-3 or TRBV12-4 and J usage is TRBJ2-1. The CDR3 sequence is 14 residues long. The CDR3 sequence: CASSFSGSQREQFF.

The chain has TRBV5-1 and TRBJ2-1; the D gene TCRdb calls, TRBD2, cannot be checked with no DNA. The CDR3 runs 15 residues. CDR1 and CDR2 from the germline V gene are SGHRS and YFSETQ. CDR3 residues: CASSLATSGYNEQFF.

The chain links TRBV4-1 to TRBJ2-2; TCRdb names TRBD1, which stays unverified in the absence of DNA. This CDR3 has 14 amino acids. CDR1 MGHRA and CDR2 YSYEKL come from the germline V gene. This CDR3 reads CASSRHRDTGELFF.

The chain employs TRBV3-1 and TRBJ1-1. The CDR3 is 14 amino acids. Germline-derived CDR1 and CDR2 are LGHDT and YNNKEL (reference sequence). The chain's CDR3 is CASSQAQKNTEAFF.